This T cell receptor beta chain was documented in a study of T cell repertoires in cytomegalovirus infection. Study-level results: Public TCR beta family frequency separated CMV-and-HLA carriers, including in an independent cohort.

One entry per CDR3 protein results from TCRdb running MiXCR on the reads. The sample has 340,000 or so distinct CDR3 sequences, approximately 25% seen once; the top ten hold 13%. In its sample, this clonotype was seen many times. The antigen remains undetermined. The CDR3 spans 16 residues. V was pared by 1 base and J by 7 bases, with 5 bases of the junction left unmatched. Germline V lookup: CDR1 MDHEN, CDR2 SYDVKM. This TCR came from a human donor in good health (CMV status not recorded). Some clones in this sample may be carry-over from other donors' samples. Sequencing used cultured PBMCs, obtained from culture after CMV antigen stimulation. The chain links TRBV28 to TRBJ2-1; 12 bases line up with TRBD1. The CDR3 bases are TGTGCCAGCAGTTTATTCGGGACAGGGGGCTGGAATGAGCAGTTCTTC. It translates to CASSLFGTGGWNEQFF.